These 20 T cell receptor beta chains share one sample of origin, sequenced in a study of T-cell reconstitution after alpha-beta-depleted transplantation in children. A TCRbeta library incorporating unique molecular identifiers was prepared. From the PCR reads, TCRdb called clonotypes with MiXCR, one entry per CDR3 protein. The data show about 250,000 distinct CDR3 sequences, with approximately 24% seen just once and 4% to 5.5% held by the top ten. The specimen comprised PBMCs, mostly from graft donor cells, sampled 360 days after TCRalphabeta/CD19-depleted stem cell transplant. These receptors were collected from a female patient aged 2-15 years who had a stem cell transplant for congenital amegakaryocytic thrombocytopenia, so the T cells may come from the graft donor.

This clonotype was seen a handful of times. The chain links TRBV10-3 to TRBJ2-3; D remains unclear. The V gene's germline CDR1 is ENHRY and CDR2 SYGVKD. CDR3 length: 17 residues. V lost 1 base to trimming and J lost 0 bases, with 14 bases between them. CDR3 sequence (DNA): TGTGCCATCAGTGAGTTTTCTACCGCTCCAAGCACAGATACGCAGTATTTT. Its translation is CAISEFSTAPSTDTQYF.

The genes are TRBV5-4 and TRBJ2-5; a weak D match, TRBD2 (6 bases). The germline CDR1 and CDR2 sequences are SGHNT and YYREEE (reference sequence). There are 13 residues in the CDR3. V was trimmed by 1 base and J by 3 bases, leaving 7 bases between them. CDR3 loop: CASSLRGEETQYF. The CDR3 nucleotides are TGTGCCAGCAGCTTGCGCGGGGAAGAGACCCAGTACTTC.

The chain is built from TRBV3-1 and TRBJ2-4; the D gene could be TRBD1 or TRBD2 (5 bases each). CDR3 length equals 10 residues. In germline, CDR1 is LGHDT, CDR2 YNNKEL (reference sequence). V was shortened by 5 bases and J by 9 bases, with 5 bases between the two germline ends. CDR3 nucleotides: TGTGCCAGCAGCGGGACCATTCAGTACTTC. Amino acids: CASSGTIQYF.

The V call is TRBV28, the J call TRBJ1-2; TRBD1 might be the D (5 bases). The CDR3 totals 12 residues. Trimming took 3 bases from V and 8 from J, leaving 10 bases between them. CDR1 and CDR2 from the germline V gene are MDHEN and SYDVKM. CDR3 residues: CASSFSGLGYTF. Here the CDR3 DNA reads TGTGCCAGCAGTTTCTCAGGGTTAGGCTACACCTTC.

The genes are TRBV29-1 and TRBJ2-3; 12 positions match TRBD2. CDR3 length: 14 amino acids. Germline lookup yields CDR1 SQVTM and CDR2 ANQGSEA. V shed 6 bases, J shed 1 base, and the junction held 2 bases outside the gene matches. CDR3 loop: CSVLAGGRTDTQYF. CDR3 sequence (DNA): TGCAGCGTACTAGCGGGAGGACGCACAGATACGCAGTATTTT.

This clonotype was detected only a few times. This chain connects TRBV5-1 to TRBJ1-5, with a possible D match to TRBD1 (5 bases). The ends were cut back, 0 bases at V and 6 bases at J, with 10 bases in the middle. The germline V gene encodes CDR1 SGHRS and CDR2 YFSETQ. This CDR3 has 14 amino acids. In DNA form, the CDR3 reads TGCGCCAGCAGCTTGGAGTTGGGGGTTCAGCCCCAGCATTTT. It encodes CASSLELGVQPQHF. Full variable domain (rest looked up from reference TRBV5-1 and TRBJ1-5): KAGVTQTPRYLIKTRGQQVTLSCSPISGHRSVSWYQQTPGQGLQFLFEYFSETQRNKGNFPGRFSGRQFSNSRSEMNVSTLELGDSALYLCASSLELGVQPQHFGDGTRLSIL.

The DNA for the CDR3 is TGTGCCAGCAGTTTTGGTCCTAGATCTGGAAACACCATATATTTT. Amino acid sequence: CASSFGPRSGNTIYF. This chain connects TRBV12-3 or TRBV12-4 to TRBJ1-3; D is unclear. The V gene lost 3 bases and the J gene lost 1 base, with 10 bases spanning the gap. The CDR3 extends over 15 amino acids.

This clonotype has only one observation. The chain is built from TRBV13 and TRBJ2-1, with TRBD1 matching over 9 bases. CDR3 size: 13 residues. The junction had 4 bases not matched to a gene; V was cut back by 5 bases and J by 8 bases. Germline V gene sequence: CDR1 PRHDT, CDR2 FYEKMQ (reference sequence). The CDR3 spells CASSGTGRHEQFF. CDR3 bases: TGTGCCAGCAGCGGGACAGGGCGCCATGAGCAGTTCTTC.

This clonotype was counted many times. The junction shows a germline mismatch at one end, possibly a read error. The chain has TRBV28 and TRBJ2-3; TRBD1 might be the D (6 bases). The CDR3 sequence is 13 residues long. Looked up from germline, CDR1 is MDHEN and CDR2 is SYDVKM. CDR3 sequence reads: CASSQRLTGQVRF. DNA of the CDR3: TGTGCCAGCAGTCAGCGTCTGACGGGACAAGTCCGTTTT.

The sample holds many counts of this clonotype. The chain couples TRBV6-2 or TRBV6-3 to TRBJ2-3; weak D call: TRBD1 (6 bases). Germline V gene lookup returns CDR1 MNHEY and CDR2 SVGEGT. V was trimmed by 6 bases and J by 1 base, leaving 8 bases between them. The CDR3 is made up of 13 amino acids. CDR3 sequence: CASRAGGTDTQYF. In DNA form, the CDR3 reads TGTGCCAGCAGGGCAGGGGGCACAGATACGCAGTATTTT.

This clonotype was found a few times. The gene calls are TRBV18 and TRBJ2-5; D gene ambiguous. This CDR3 is built from 14 residues. The ends were cut back, 1 base at V and 1 base at J, with 7 bases in the middle. Germline loops: CDR1 KGHSH, CDR2 LQKENI. The CDR3 coding sequence is TGTGCCAGCTCACCACGCTTACCCCAAGAGACCCAGTACTTC. This codes for CASSPRLPQETQYF.

This chain joins TRBV29-1 and TRBJ1-1, with a tentative D call TRBD1 (5 bases). The CDR3 consists of 15 residues. Germline V gene data show CDR1 as SQVTM and CDR2 as ANQGSEA. The CDR3 loop reads CSRQRKIVMSTEAFF. DNA of the CDR3: TGCAGTAGACAGAGAAAAATAGTAATGAGCACTGAAGCTTTCTTT.

The V call is TRBV15, the J call TRBJ2-3; D is unresolved. The CDR3 spans 14 residues. Trimming removed 5 bases from V and 0 bases from J, with 9 bases in between. The V gene's germline CDR1 is LNHNV and CDR2 YYDKDF (reference sequence). The CDR3 nucleotides are TGTGCCACCAGCCCGGGCCTTAGCACAGATACGCAGTATTTT. Translating it yields CATSPGLSTDTQYF.

V usage is TRBV5-6 and J usage is TRBJ1-5, with 10 bases aligning to TRBD1. Losses at the gene ends were 4 bases for V and 4 bases for J; bases not matched to a gene: 5. Per the germline V gene, CDR1 is SGHDT and CDR2 is YYEEEE. The CDR3 runs 15 residues. The CDR3 nucleotides are TGTGCCAGCAGCAAGGACAGGGGGGCTAATCAGCCCCAGCATTTT. It translates to CASSKDRGANQPQHF.

The rearrangement uses TRBV7-9 and TRBJ1-3; D gene uncertain. V shed 5 bases and J shed 1 base, with 18 bases lying between them. Germline values: CDR1 SEHNR, CDR2 FQNEAQ (reference sequence). CDR3 length equals 17 residues. The CDR3 region is CASSKDRGGWSGNTIYF. The CDR3 DNA is TGTGCCAGCAGCAAGGACCGGGGAGGGTGGTCTGGAAACACCATATATTTT.

This clonotype was seen at least ten times. The V gene is TRBV12-3 or TRBV12-4, the J gene TRBJ2-7; 7 bases are shared with TRBD1. CDR3 length equals 15 residues. The V and J ends lost 6 bases and 1 base, in that order; junction bases with no gene match: 9. The CDR3 DNA is TGTGCCAGCAGCCCCGGACAGGACCTTTCCTACGAGCAGTACTTC. Translated: CASSPGQDLSYEQYF.

This chain joins TRBV5-1 and TRBJ1-2, with 7 nucleotides matching TRBD1. Germline lookup yields CDR1 SGHRS and CDR2 YFSETQ. V trimming: 4 bases; J trimming: 6 bases; junction bases outside the gene matches: 9. CDR3 length: 14 amino acids. The CDR3 DNA reads as TGCGCCAGCAGCCCTCGAGGACAGGTGCATGGCTACACCTTC. Protein: CASSPRGQVHGYTF.

The chain has TRBV12-3 or TRBV12-4 and TRBJ1-6; D is perhaps TRBD1 (5 bases). The CDR3 covers 15 residues. V was pared by 6 bases and J by 10 bases, with 19 bases between. CDR3 sequence reads: CASSYDVGGRSPLHF. As DNA, the CDR3 is TGTGCCAGCAGCTACGATGTGGGGGGGAGGTCACCCCTCCACTTT.

The chain combines TRBV10-3 with TRBJ2-3, with TRBD2 identical over 8 bases. CDR3 length: 15 residues. The V gene's germline CDR1 is ENHRY and CDR2 SYGVKD. Trimming took 4 bases from V and 2 from J; bases not matched to a gene: 5. The CDR3 loop reads CAISGPAGATDTQYF. As DNA, the CDR3 is TGTGCCATCAGTGGACCAGCGGGGGCCACAGATACGCAGTATTTT.

As regards this clonotype: This may arise from a read error, as a much more abundant clone is one base away. The chain employs TRBV5-1 and TRBJ2-3, with 10 bases matching TRBD2. The ends lost 5 bases at V and 2 bases at J; junction bases unmatched: 8. The germline V gene has CDR1 SGHRS and CDR2 YFSETQ. The CDR3 totals 16 residues. Here the CDR3 DNA reads TGCGCCAGCAGATCAGCACTAGCGGGACCCACAGATACGCAGTATTTT. Translated: CASRSALAGPTDTQYF.